This is a list of T cell receptor beta chains from one sample in a study of T cells in Graves' hyperthyroidism and ophthalmopathy. MiXCR, run by TCRdb on the multiplex PCR reads, gives a single entry per CDR3 protein. The sample carries fewer than 550,000 distinct CDR3 sequences, around 16% recorded once. Sequenced sample: blood. The origin of the receptors is a woman aged 18-29 years with Graves' hyperthyroidism. Both conserved end residues are part of each CDR3. Fields, in order: J gene, V gene, clone size, D gene, CDR3 protein, CDR3 DNA. The D gene is left open where the match is weak. Clone size is given for some rows only: seen once, a few or many times, or a class if the clone is expanded.

j_call: TRBJ1-1
v_call: TRBV9
clone_size: .
d_call: .
cdr3_aa: CASSVAEGVMNTEAFF
cdr3_nt: TGTGCCAGCAGCGTAGCTGAGGGGGTCATGAACACTGAAGCTTTCTTT

j_call: TRBJ2-1
v_call: TRBV7-2
clone_size: .
d_call: .
cdr3_aa: CASSSPLRGGTYNEQFF
cdr3_nt: TGTGCCAGCAGCTCACCACTCAGGGGAGGGACGTACAATGAGCAGTTCTTC

j_call: TRBJ2-1
v_call: TRBV6-1
clone_size: many
d_call: .
cdr3_aa: CASRDGPEVHEQFF
cdr3_nt: TGTGCCAGCAGGGATGGGCCGGAGGTGCATGAGCAGTTCTTC

j_call: TRBJ1-4
v_call: TRBV5-5
clone_size: .
d_call: .
cdr3_aa: CASRSTNEKLFF
cdr3_nt: TGTGCCAGCCGTTCAACTAATGAAAAACTGTTTTTT

j_call: TRBJ2-1
v_call: TRBV18
clone_size: .
d_call: .
cdr3_aa: CASSPATGPSYNEQFF
cdr3_nt: TGTGCCAGCTCACCCGCAACAGGGCCCTCCTACAATGAGCAGTTCTTC

j_call: TRBJ2-7
v_call: TRBV7-9
clone_size: many
d_call: TRBD2
cdr3_aa: CASSSGGGLTYEQYF
cdr3_nt: TGTGCCAGCAGCTCCGGCGGGGGACTCACCTACGAGCAGTACTTC

j_call: TRBJ1-2
v_call: TRBV6-2/TRBV6-3
clone_size: .
d_call: .
cdr3_aa: CASSTSTTAYGYTF
cdr3_nt: TGTGCCAGCAGTACATCGACCACCGCTTATGGCTACACCTTC

j_call: TRBJ1-2
v_call: TRBV13
clone_size: many
d_call: .
cdr3_aa: CASSTRPGDIGYTF
cdr3_nt: TGTGCCAGCAGCACCCGCCCTGGGGATATTGGCTACACCTTC

j_call: TRBJ1-2
v_call: TRBV20-1
clone_size: few
d_call: .
cdr3_aa: CSAGGGVPRDGYTF
cdr3_nt: TGCAGTGCTGGGGGGGGGGTCCCTAGGGATGGCTACACCTTC

j_call: TRBJ1-1
v_call: TRBV20-1
clone_size: few
d_call: .
cdr3_aa: CSARDPQSGGNTEAFF
cdr3_nt: TGCAGTGCTAGAGACCCCCAAAGTGGGGGGAACACTGAAGCTTTCTTT

j_call: TRBJ1-5
v_call: TRBV11-2
clone_size: many
d_call: .
cdr3_aa: CASSPIQGSKNQPQHF
cdr3_nt: TGTGCCAGCAGCCCGATCCAGGGGTCAAAAAATCAGCCCCAGCATTTT

j_call: TRBJ2-1
v_call: TRBV27
clone_size: .
d_call: TRBD2
cdr3_aa: CASSSPFEREFNEQFF
cdr3_nt: TGTGCCAGCAGTTCGCCCTTTGAGCGGGAGTTCAATGAGCAGTTCTTC

j_call: TRBJ1-5
v_call: TRBV20-1
clone_size: many
d_call: TRBD1
cdr3_aa: CSANTDRGYQPQHF
cdr3_nt: TGCAGTGCTAACACCGACAGGGGATATCAGCCCCAGCATTTT

j_call: TRBJ1-1
v_call: TRBV5-8
clone_size: many
d_call: TRBD1
cdr3_aa: CASRRTGRNTEAFF
cdr3_nt: TGTGCCAGCAGACGGACAGGACGGAACACTGAAGCTTTCTTT

j_call: TRBJ2-3
v_call: TRBV28
clone_size: many
d_call: .
cdr3_aa: CASSPLGSGLSTDTQYF
cdr3_nt: TGTGCCAGCAGCCCCCTGGGGAGCGGACTTAGCACAGATACGCAGTATTTT

j_call: TRBJ2-5
v_call: TRBV7-9
clone_size: .
d_call: TRBD1
cdr3_aa: CASSLGTGFQETQYF
cdr3_nt: TGTGCCAGCAGCTTAGGGACAGGGTTTCAAGAGACCCAGTACTTC

j_call: TRBJ1-5
v_call: TRBV2
clone_size: many
d_call: .
cdr3_aa: CASTVGGSNQPQHF
cdr3_nt: TGTGCCAGCACCGTTGGGGGTAGCAATCAGCCCCAGCATTTT

j_call: TRBJ2-3
v_call: TRBV3-1
clone_size: many
d_call: .
cdr3_aa: CASSQWRRTSTDTQYF
cdr3_nt: TGTGCCAGCAGCCAATGGCGGAGGACAAGCACAGATACGCAGTATTTT

j_call: TRBJ1-1
v_call: TRBV19
clone_size: .
d_call: .
cdr3_aa: CASGVMGSTEAFF
cdr3_nt: TGTGCCAGTGGCGTTATGGGGAGTACTGAAGCTTTCTTT